One T cell receptor beta chain is described in this entry. This clone was detected only a few times. What antigen it recognizes has not been identified. Base qualities are missing; no much larger clone stands one base away. CDR1 and CDR2 (MNHNS, SASEGT) derive from the germline V gene. The CDR3 runs 14 residues from the cysteine to the phenylalanine. The retained sequence is limited to the CDR3, 42 bases, with the frame set at the first base. Trimming at the junction amounts to 3 bases on V and 6 bases on J, and the germline ends lie 13 bases apart. These data come from a study of shared clonotypes between healthy human individuals (dated by TCRdb to 2019 to 2021). About the full investigation: Three men and two women, aged 18 to 49 years, made up the cohort. To increase sequencing depth and limit assay-specific biases, different laboratories used diverse techniques to prepare libraries and sequence TCR repertoires. To estimate repertoire size and how much clonotypes are shared between individuals, the study performed deep sequencing of blood TCR repertoires from a handful of healthy adults. For each donor, CD4 naive and CD4 memory were each given three plates, CD8 naive was given two plates, and CD8 memory was given one plate. Each donor's leukapheresis produced roughly between about 0.85 and 10 billion PBMCs. Here is what the overall study found, with its caveats: Sharing across a few donors was observed for 5% to 6.5% of naive CD4, under 4% of naive CD8, 2.3% of memory CD4, and roughly 0.4% of memory CD8 clonotypes. Naive subsets generally had larger estimated clonotype richness than memory subsets did. Because the study included a small number of donors, the genetic and exposure-history diversity represented was limited. Rarefaction of sorted-subset datasets indicated incomplete sequencing despite the large sequencing depth. Compared with non-shared clonotypes, clonotypes shared by all four sorted-subset donors had higher generation probabilities. Based on pairwise subsampling, the degree of clonotype sharing among donors was expected to be affected by sequencing depth. Sampling was limited to blood, and TCR repertoires in tissue likely differ from TCR repertoires in blood.

Donors were healthy HIV-negative adults with no recently reported acute infections or vaccinations. Only Caucasian adults living in Nashville, Tennessee, USA were represented among the donors. CD4+ T cells were enriched by magnetic negative selection, after which naive cells were positively selected on CD45RA and the negative fraction was taken as the memory subset. After blood collection by leukapheresis, PBMCs were isolated using Ficoll-Histopaque density gradient centrifugation and then cryopreserved in the vapor phase of liquid nitrogen. Analytical flow cytometry was used to check the purity and quantity of every magnetically sorted T cell population. Each sorted fraction had its genomic DNA isolated and then quantified by UV absorbance on a Nanodrop 2000c. Using the deep immunoSEQ assay, multiplex PCR amplified TCR CDR3 regions from genomic DNA. Extracted genomic DNA from each cell subset was distributed evenly across all wells of several immunoSEQ 96-well plates, and each plate was treated as a replicate. For sorted subsets, around 200 ng genomic DNA, equal to 30,000 to 35,000 T cell genomes, was loaded into each replicate PCR. Purified libraries were quantified with a Qubit 3.0 fluorometer, sized on a Bioanalyzer 2100, and re-quantified with the KAPA Library Quantification kit. Every immunoSEQ 96-well plate was sequenced on a separate single-read 150-cycle Illumina NextSeq 550 flow cell. The authors processed their data as follows. Because only junctional sequences without quality scores were contained in the immunoSEQ output, filtering matching that applied to full-length reads could not be performed. Sequences were annotated with PyIR, a Python wrapper for IgBLAST v1.9, and V/J genes and CDR3 were assigned using IMGT germline references. Any read was removed if the V/J assignment was weak (E-value above 1e-6), the CDR3 was missing, or the read contained stop codons, out-of-frame junctions, or ambiguous translated residues. V3J clonotypes were defined as sequences sharing the same inferred V gene, J gene, and CDR3 amino acid sequence. The percentage overlap between two repertoires was calculated by dividing the number of shared unique clonotypes by the size of the smaller repertoire. Three approaches were used to assess repertoire richness: RTK rarefaction, the Chao1 estimator, and Recon v2.1 estimates of unobserved clonotypes. OLGA was used to compute generation probabilities for all TCRbeta clonotypes that the gDNA method yielded from several donors. TCRdb stores this immuneACCESS table with in-frame sequences only. Part of the clones is absent; in the studies checked, under half of the shortfall reflects unresolved V genes, and no reason is known for the rest. V and J calls and clone size follow that table, whereas D and trimming were derived from the DNA. This sample holds over a million clones; roughly 95% were observed only once. Of the sample, approximately 1.1% is held by the ten largest clones.

This receptor chain uses TRBV6-1 and TRBJ2-3, with the D gene not confidently named. The TCR originated in a man aged 25 to 45 in good health. Sequencing was carried out using naive CD4+ T cells sorted from blood. Sample cell subset or site, as interpreted from the label and publication: CD45RA+ positively selected. CDR3 protein: CASSDGEEWDTQYF. Here is the DNA: TGTGCCAGCAGTGACGGTGAAGAGTGGGATACGCAGTATTTT.